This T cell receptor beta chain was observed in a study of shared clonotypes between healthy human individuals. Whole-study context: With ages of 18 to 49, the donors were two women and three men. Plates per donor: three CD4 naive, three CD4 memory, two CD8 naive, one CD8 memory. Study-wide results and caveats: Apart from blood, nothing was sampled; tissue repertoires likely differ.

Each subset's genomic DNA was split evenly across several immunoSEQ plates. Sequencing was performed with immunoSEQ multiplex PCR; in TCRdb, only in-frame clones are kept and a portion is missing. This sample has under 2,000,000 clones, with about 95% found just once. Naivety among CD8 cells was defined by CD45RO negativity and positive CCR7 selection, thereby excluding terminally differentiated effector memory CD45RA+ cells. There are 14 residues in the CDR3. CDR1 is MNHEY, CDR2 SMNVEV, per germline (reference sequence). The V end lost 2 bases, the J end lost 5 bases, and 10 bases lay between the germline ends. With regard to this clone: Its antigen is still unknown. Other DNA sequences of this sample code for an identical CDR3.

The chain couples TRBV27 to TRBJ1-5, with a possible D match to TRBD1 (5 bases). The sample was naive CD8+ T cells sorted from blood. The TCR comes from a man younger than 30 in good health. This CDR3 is CASSLRQGDQPQHF. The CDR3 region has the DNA TGTGCCAGCAGTTTACGGCAGGGTGATCAGCCCCAGCATTTT.